Listed below are T cell receptor beta chains from one sample, sequenced in a study of cytomegalovirus exposure and HLA in healthy donors. Clones were sequenced by immunoSEQ multiplex PCR, and TCRdb holds only the in-frame ones, with some missing. Seen here are 150,000 to 200,000 clones, more than 75% observed once, and the top ten hold approximately 1.5%. The sequenced material came from PBMCs. All receptors come from a woman aged 18-29 years in good health and CMV-seronegative. CDR3s leave out the opening cysteine and the closing phenylalanine or tryptophan. Each record gives: CDR3 protein, clone size, J gene, V gene. Some rows mark clone size as missing; the rest say once, few, many or name a class of expanded clone.

ASRPHRESGYEQY | NA | TRBJ2-7 | TRBV28
ASSRGGYEQY | NA | TRBJ2-7 | TRBV27
ASGAVNTEAF | NA | TRBJ1-1 | TRBV6-1
ASSYSGPGDYEQY | NA | TRBJ2-7 | TRBV6-5
ASSWGTDGNTIY | NA | TRBJ1-3 | TRBV6-5
ASSLDNNEQF | NA | TRBJ2-1 | TRBV5-4
ASSAFILAGGLADTQY | NA | TRBJ2-3 | TRBV7-9
ASSFTSRSTGELF | NA | TRBJ2-2 | TRBV5-1
AAQRGANEKLF | NA | TRBJ1-4 | TRBV10-3
ASSFRGTQY | NA | TRBJ2-5 | TRBV7-2
ASSPGENTEAF | NA | TRBJ1-1 | TRBV18
SVVGAAGGETQY | NA | TRBJ2-5 | TRBV29-1
AQNEQY | NA | TRBJ2-7 | TRBV25-1
AWRRQGGTEAF | once | TRBJ1-1 | TRBV30
ASSSAGGTAGDTQY | NA | TRBJ2-3 | TRBV5-1
ASSGQGPSYEQY | NA | NA | TRBV19
ASSGYSGSTDTQY | NA | TRBJ2-3 | TRBV9
ASSFDRGTGANVLT | once | TRBJ2-6 | TRBV5-6
ASSLRGGTAKSNYGYT | once | TRBJ1-2 | TRBV5-1
ASSYSGTGVRNGYT | NA | TRBJ1-2 | TRBV6-5
ASSGSLVQETQY | NA | TRBJ2-5 | TRBV6-1
ASSFDRRSSYNEQF | NA | TRBJ2-1 | TRBV7-9
ASSSWSGYEQY | NA | TRBJ2-7 | TRBV7-2
ASSPGTGGNYGYT | NA | TRBJ1-2 | TRBV18
ASSWGQEGYEQY | NA | NA | TRBV27
ASSDSGTGAAASTDTQY | NA | TRBJ2-3 | TRBV9
ASSIERTGQF | NA | TRBJ2-1 | TRBV9
ASSLAGLNTEAF | once | TRBJ1-1 | TRBV27
ASSLAYGQGSEKLF | NA | TRBJ1-4 | TRBV7-2